This entry describes one T cell receptor beta chain. The table lists this clonotype with a few counts. Its binding antigen is unknown. No base qualities exist here, and no much larger clone lies one base off it. Sample treatment or condition, as interpreted from the label and publication: allogeneic hematopoietic cell transplantation with graft depleted of TCRalphabeta T cells and CD19 B cells. Transplant recipients were children who received TCRalphabeta/CD19-depleted allogeneic hematopoietic cell grafts. These data originate in a study of T-cell reconstitution after alpha-beta-depleted transplantation in children (dated by TCRdb to about 2016). About the investigation overall: Using TCR repertoire profiling, the study followed T-cell immune reconstitution in a quantitative way in children after TCRalphabeta/CD19-depleted allogeneic hematopoietic cell transplantation.

Library construction relied on PCR. Sequenced on an Illumina HiSeq 2500. TCR libraries were prepared with molecular barcoding, using unique molecular identifiers to normalize TCRbeta repertoire quantification. Using fastp at Q25 and MiXCR, TCRdb reprocessed the public reads and kept productive beta chains. Rows with a matching CDR3 protein are joined into one entry that keeps the most common DNA and genes. Here the sample has 200,000 to 300,000 distinct CDR3 sequences; 8.2% occur a single time. Approximately 6.3% of the sample is in the top ten clones. What the authors observed across the whole study: The high TCRbeta diversity at day 60 in some patients was ascribed to recipient T cells and intrathymic progenitors that had survived conditioning. Hyperexpanded clone frequencies declined over subsequent months; after one year, T-cell counts and TCRbeta diversity were mostly attributed to newly produced T cells. The apparently early alphabetaT-cell count recovery about two months after transplant was reportedly dependent on only several hundred rapidly expanded clones derived from non-depleted graft cells.

This sample comprised PBMCs, mostly from graft donor cells, obtained 180 days after TCRalphabeta/CD19-depleted stem cell transplant. The clonotype comes from a male patient under 18 who had a stem cell transplant for acute lymphoblastic leukemia, so the T cells may come from the graft donor.

The CDR3 here reads CASSQEAGRVNSPLHF. In nucleotide form, the sequence is TGCGCCAGCAGCCAAGAGGCTGGCAGAGTTAATTCACCCCTCCACTTT. The V and J genes are TRBV4-3 and TRBJ1-6, with no reliable assignment of the D segment. The junction shows trimming of 0 bases on V and 6 bases on J, plus 12 bases between the germline ends. There are 16 amino acids in the CDR3, from cysteine to phenylalanine inclusive. Only CDR3 DNA is held: 48 bases, read in frame from base 1. Based on the germline V gene, the CDR1 and CDR2 sequences are LGHNA and YSLEER.